The clone carrying this TCR beta chain was detected a few times. Its specificity is not known. The data are from a study of CD8 T cells in ankylosing spondylitis. TCRdb fed the 5' RACE reads into MiXCR, producing one record per CDR3 protein. Among around 430,000 distinct CDR3 sequences listed, 15% to 20% were seen once. This CDR3 spans 16 amino acids. The V end was cut by 10 bases, the J end by 4 bases, with 23 bases between. Germline CDR1 reads LNHDA; CDR2 reads SQIVND (reference sequence). Whole-study findings and limits: The study identified a TCR beta motif of under ten highly homologous variants that appeared characteristic of ankylosing spondylitis blood.

The sequence came from a male donor with ankylosing spondylitis. The genes are TRBV19 and TRBJ1-5, with D possibly TRBD1 on 5 matching bases. The sequencing input was blood, either unsorted or a sorted T cell fraction (not recorded which). CDR3 nucleotide sequence: TGTGCCACCCAACCACGAAGGCAGGGAGTAAATCAGCCCCAGCATTTT. Protein product: CATQPRRQGVNQPQHF.